This T cell receptor beta chain came from a study of T-cell reconstitution after alpha-beta-depleted transplantation in children. In its sample, this clonotype was seen many times. As yet, its antigen is unknown. Study-level findings and limits: The study traced high day-60 TCRbeta diversity in some patients to surviving recipient T cells and thymic progenitors.

A TCRbeta library incorporating unique molecular identifiers was prepared. TCRdb redid the calling of the PCR reads with MiXCR, one entry per CDR3 protein. Of 500,000 to 750,000 distinct CDR3 sequences listed, approximately 13% are singletons. J lost 0 bases, V lost 2 bases, and 3 bases had no gene match. The CDR3 totals 16 residues. CDR1 and CDR2 (germline): SGHRS, YFSETQ. The input for sequencing was PBMCs, mostly from graft donor cells, taken 360 days after TCRalphabeta/CD19-depleted stem cell transplant. The rearrangement links TRBV5-1 to TRBJ2-1; TRBD2 aligns across 9 bases. The sequence was obtained from a male patient younger than 18 who had a stem cell transplant for acute myeloid leukemia, so the T cells may come from the graft donor. The CDR3 region has the DNA TGCGCCAGCAGCTTAGGACTAGCGTTCTCCTACAATGAGCAGTTCTTC. Translation: CASSLGLAFSYNEQFF.